These 18 T cell receptor beta chains originate from one sample sequenced in a study of shared clonotypes between healthy human individuals. The method was immunoSEQ multiplex PCR; TCRdb's version includes in-frame clones alone and lacks a portion of them. This table has about 660,000 clones, under 80% appearing once. Sequencing was done on a sample of memory CD4+ T cells sorted from blood. The subset is: CD45RA-negative fraction. All receptors come from a woman in her twenties or thirties in good health.

In this sample, this clone turned up once. The rearrangement joins TRBV4-2 to TRBJ2-1; the D gene is possibly TRBD2 (5 bases). The CDR3 has 15 residues. V lost 3 bases and J lost 1, with 10 bases in between. Germline V gene data show CDR1 as LGHNA and CDR2 as YNFKEQ. The CDR3 DNA reads TGTGCCAGCAGCCATGGAGGACTGTCCTACAATGAGCAGTTCTTC. As protein: CASSHGGLSYNEQFF.

This chain joins TRBV5-1 and TRBJ2-7; D is perhaps TRBD1 or TRBD2 (6 bases each). Germline V gives CDR1 SGHRS, CDR2 YFSETQ. The CDR3 totals 15 residues. Trimming cost V 4 bases and J 3 bases, with 17 bases left between them. The CDR3 reads CASSHLRGPLYEQYF. The CDR3 nucleotides are TGCGCCAGCAGCCACCTTCGGGGGCCCCTCTACGAGCAGTACTTC.

The chain is built from TRBV5-1 and TRBJ1-4, with D perhaps TRBD1 (5 bases). The CDR3 runs 16 residues. V lost 1 base to trimming and J lost 0 bases, with 10 bases between them. Germline CDR1 reads SGHRS; CDR2 reads YFSETQ. DNA of the CDR3: TGCGCCAGCAGCTTGACTGGGGACGCAACTAATGAAAAACTGTTTTTT. It specifies CASSLTGDATNEKLFF. The full variable domain, in which reference TRBV5-1 and TRBJ1-4 provide the parts outside the CDR3, is KAGVTQTPRYLIKTRGQQVTLSCSPISGHRSVSWYQQTPGQGLQFLFEYFSETQRNKGNFPGRFSGRQFSNSRSEMNVSTLELGDSALYLCASSLTGDATNEKLFFGSGTQLSVL.

The V and J genes are TRBV7-4 and TRBJ2-7, with D perhaps being TRBD1 or TRBD2 (5 bases each). The CDR3 sequence is 14 residues long. Trimming pared 1 base from V and 5 bases from J, leaving 12 bases between. The germline gives CDR1 SGHVT, CDR2 SQSDAQ. The CDR3 nucleotides read TGTGCCAGCAGCTTAGAATCGGGGCTGGACGAGCAGTACTTC. Protein: CASSLESGLDEQYF.

This clone was observed a few times. The V gene is TRBV7-6, the J gene TRBJ2-7; 8 bases match TRBD1. The germline V gene has CDR1 SGHVS and CDR2 FNYEAQ. The CDR3 consists of 16 residues. J was trimmed by 0 bases and V by 6 bases; bases with no gene match: 10. The CDR3 region is CASSPSYRGSSYEQYF. CDR3 DNA: TGTGCCAGCAGTCCCTCCTACAGGGGGAGCTCCTACGAGCAGTACTTC.

The rearrangement links TRBV6-5 to TRBJ1-5; D uncertain. V was pared by 7 bases and J by 9 bases, with 10 bases between. CDR1 and CDR2 (germline): MNHEY, SVGAGI. CDR3 length: 11 amino acids. The DNA of the CDR3 is TGTGCCAGCACCCTCTCAAGGCCCCAGCATTTT. Protein product: CASTLSRPQHF.

The chain is built from TRBV2 and TRBJ2-2, with D possibly matching TRBD2 (6 bases). CDR1 SNHLY and CDR2 FYNNEI come from the germline V gene. This CDR3 has 17 residues. V lost 6 bases, J lost 6 bases, and 23 bases lay in between. In DNA, the CDR3 is TGTGCCAGCAGATACCTCCGGGACTCCCTTTTGCCCGGGGAGCTGTTTTTT. Amino acids: CASRYLRDSLLPGELFF.

The chain employs TRBV5-1 and TRBJ1-5; unclear D gene. The V end lost 0 bases, the J end lost 3 bases, and 10 bases lay between the germline ends. Per germline, CDR1 SGHRS and CDR2 YFSETQ. This CDR3 region has 15 residues. The CDR3 coding sequence is TGCGCCAGCAGCTTGGGGGAGATTCCCAATCAGCCCCAGCATTTT. It translates to CASSLGEIPNQPQHF.

V gene TRBV6-1 combines with J gene TRBJ1-5; 9 nucleotides match TRBD1. The CDR3 spans 15 residues. Trimming removed 4 bases from V and 4 bases from J; junction bases left unmatched: 5. Germline-derived CDR1 and CDR2 are MNHNS and SASEGT. CDR3 residues: CASSVDRGQNQPQHF. CDR3 bases: TGTGCCAGCAGTGTGGACAGGGGACAGAATCAGCCCCAGCATTTT.

Notes on this clone: Additional DNA sequences in this sample encode the identical CDR3. The chain has TRBV14 and TRBJ1-1, with 8 bases matching TRBD1. V lost 0 bases, J lost 4 bases, and 4 bases stayed unmatched. Germline V CDR1 and CDR2: SGHDN, FVKESK. This CDR3 is built from 15 residues. CDR3 sequence reads: CASSQDLGQGTEAFF. In DNA form, the CDR3 reads TGTGCCAGCAGCCAAGATCTCGGACAGGGCACTGAAGCTTTCTTT.

The rearrangement links TRBV28 to TRBJ2-4; D is possibly TRBD1 (5 bases). Looked up from germline, CDR1 is MDHEN and CDR2 is SYDVKM. V was trimmed by 5 bases and J by 3 bases, leaving 23 bases between them. This CDR3 is 18 amino acids long. The CDR3 nucleotides read TGTGCCAGCAGTCCCCCTCTCCCCGGACAAAACTACAAAAACATTCAGTACTTC. It codes for CASSPPLPGQNYKNIQYF.

The chain uses TRBV11-3 and TRBJ2-3; possibly TRBD1 or TRBD2 for D (5 bases each). Per the germline V gene, CDR1 is SGHNT and CDR2 is YENEEA. The CDR3 is 14 amino acids. V was trimmed by 5 bases and J by 4 bases, leaving 13 bases between them. The CDR3 nucleotides are TGTGCCAGCAGCCGTGGGGGAAACCCAGATACGCAGTATTTT. Protein product: CASSRGGNPDTQYF.

The CDR3 loop reads CASSRTGNPYNEQFF. CDR3 DNA: TGTGCCAGCAGCCGGACAGGGAACCCCTACAATGAGCAGTTCTTC. V gene TRBV10-3 combines with J gene TRBJ2-1; TRBD1 matches 8 bases. The CDR3 runs to 15 residues. V lost 10 bases to trimming and J lost 2 bases; unmatched junction nucleotides: 10. The germline gives CDR1 ENHRY, CDR2 SYGVKD.

The rearrangement uses TRBV10-2 and TRBJ1-1; D gene unclear. The V end was cut by 5 bases, the J end by 2 bases, with 9 bases between. Germline V gene data show CDR1 as WSHSY and CDR2 as SAAADI. The CDR3 sequence is 13 residues long. DNA of the CDR3: TGCGCCAGCAGTCTGGACGTAAACACTGAAGCTTTCTTT. This codes for CASSLDVNTEAFF.

This clone was detected only a few times. J is TRBJ2-1 and V is TRBV25-1, with TRBD2 identical over 12 bases. This CDR3 has 18 amino acids. Germline lookup yields CDR1 MGHDK and CDR2 SYGVNS. J gave up 7 bases and V 2 bases, and 12 bases lay outside the gene matches. The CDR3 DNA reads as TGTGCCAGCAGTGAAGCTCTTTCGACTAGCGGGAGTGGGAATGAGCAGTTCTTC. This sequence encodes CASSEALSTSGSGNEQFF.

The chain combines TRBV29-1 with TRBJ2-1; D is possibly TRBD2 (5 bases). The germline V gene encodes CDR1 SQVTM and CDR2 ANQGSEA. V gave up 4 bases and J gave up 3 bases, with 7 bases separating them. This CDR3 comprises 12 residues. CDR3 in DNA: TGCAGCGTTGCGGGGAGCTACAATGAGCAGTTCTTC. It codes for CSVAGSYNEQFF.

This clone appeared a few times. The J gene is TRBJ1-4, the V gene TRBV6-5, with D possibly matching TRBD1 (5 bases). The V end lost 8 bases, the J end lost 6 bases, and 10 bases lay between the germline ends. CDR3 length equals 12 residues. The germline CDR1 and CDR2 sequences are MNHEY and SVGAGI. CDR3 sequence reads: CASSTGDEKLFF. The CDR3 bases are TGTGCCAGCTCTACGGGGGATGAAAAACTGTTTTTT.

The sample holds many counts of this clone. Distinct nucleotide sequences in the sample also encode this CDR3. The V and J genes are TRBV6-5 and TRBJ2-7, with D unclear. Germline loops: CDR1 MNHEY, CDR2 SVGAGI. This CDR3 comprises 12 residues. The V and J ends lost 5 bases and 0 bases respectively, with 5 bases between them. CDR3 sequence reads: CASSRTSYEQYF. The CDR3 bases are TGTGCCAGCAGTCGGACCTCCTACGAGCAGTACTTC.